This record concerns one T cell receptor beta chain sequence. This sample is part of a study of shared clonotypes between healthy human individuals. Looked up from germline, CDR1 is SGHAT and CDR2 is FQNNGV. There are 14 residues in the CDR3. With 2 bases removed from V and 1 base from J, the gap between germline ends came to 8 bases. TCRdb's copy holds only in-frame clones and misses some; the assay was immunoSEQ multiplex PCR. This table has 2,100,000 or so clones, 95% appearing once. Specimen: naive CD4+ T cells sorted from blood. Regarding subset: CD45RA+ positively selected. The chain recombines TRBV11-2 with TRBJ1-1; D is perhaps TRBD1 (5 bases). This sequence was found in a man aged 18 to 30 in good health. CDR3 coding DNA: TGTGCCAGCAGCTTAATCAGGGCGAACACTGAAGCTTTCTTT. Translating it yields CASSLIRANTEAFF.